This T cell receptor (beta chain) stems from a study of control samples from healthy donors and cancer patients. The table came from immunoSEQ multiplex PCR; TCRdb's copy has only in-frame clones and leaves some out. The table lists 100,000 or so clones, about 83% of them singletons, with roughly 13% in the top ten. The CDR3 runs to 12 residues. V lost 3 bases, J lost 6 bases, and 6 bases lay in between. Germline V gene lookup returns CDR1 PRHDT and CDR2 FYEKMQ (reference sequence). The chain is built from TRBV13 and TRBJ2-1; D gene unclear. The sequence came from a woman in her forties or fifties in good health. Sample: blood. This CDR3 reads CASSFQVNEQFF. CDR3 DNA: TGTGCCAGCAGCTTCCAGGTCAATGAGCAGTTCTTC.